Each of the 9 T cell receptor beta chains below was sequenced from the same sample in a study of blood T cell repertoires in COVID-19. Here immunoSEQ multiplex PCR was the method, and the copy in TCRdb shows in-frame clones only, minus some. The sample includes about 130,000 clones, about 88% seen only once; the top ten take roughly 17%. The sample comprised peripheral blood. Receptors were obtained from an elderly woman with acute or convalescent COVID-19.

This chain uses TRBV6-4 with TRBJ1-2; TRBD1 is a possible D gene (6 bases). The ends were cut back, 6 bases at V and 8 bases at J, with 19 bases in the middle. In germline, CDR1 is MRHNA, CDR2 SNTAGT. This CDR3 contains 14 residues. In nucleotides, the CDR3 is TGTGCCAGCAGACCGACCGGGGGGGCTGGGGGCTACACCTTC. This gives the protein CASRPTGGAGGYTF.

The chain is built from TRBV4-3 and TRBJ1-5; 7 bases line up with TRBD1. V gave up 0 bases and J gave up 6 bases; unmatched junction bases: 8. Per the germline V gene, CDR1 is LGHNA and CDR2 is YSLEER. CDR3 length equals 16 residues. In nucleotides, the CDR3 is TGCGCCAGCAGCCAAGATTGGCTCCAGGGGGTTCAGCCCCAGCATTTT. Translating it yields CASSQDWLQGVQPQHF.

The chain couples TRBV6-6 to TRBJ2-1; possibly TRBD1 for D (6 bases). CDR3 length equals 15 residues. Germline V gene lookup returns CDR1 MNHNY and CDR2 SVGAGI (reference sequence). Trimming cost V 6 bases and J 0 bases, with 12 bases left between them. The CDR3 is CASRPNRDSYNEQFF. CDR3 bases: TGTGCCAGCAGACCTAACAGGGACTCCTACAATGAGCAGTTCTTC.

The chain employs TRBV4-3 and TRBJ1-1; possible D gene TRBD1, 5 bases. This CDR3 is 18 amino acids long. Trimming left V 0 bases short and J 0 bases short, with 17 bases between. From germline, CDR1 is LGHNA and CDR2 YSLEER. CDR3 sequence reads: CASSQDQGGRGMNTEAFF. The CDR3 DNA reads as TGCGCCAGCAGCCAAGATCAGGGAGGGCGAGGAATGAACACTGAAGCTTTCTTT.

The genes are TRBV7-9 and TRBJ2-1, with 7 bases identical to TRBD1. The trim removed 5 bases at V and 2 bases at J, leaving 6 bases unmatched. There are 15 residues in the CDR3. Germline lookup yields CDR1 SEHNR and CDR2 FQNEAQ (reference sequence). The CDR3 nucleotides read TGTGCCAGCAGCCCGTACAGGGGTACCTACAATGAGCAGTTCTTC. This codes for CASSPYRGTYNEQFF.

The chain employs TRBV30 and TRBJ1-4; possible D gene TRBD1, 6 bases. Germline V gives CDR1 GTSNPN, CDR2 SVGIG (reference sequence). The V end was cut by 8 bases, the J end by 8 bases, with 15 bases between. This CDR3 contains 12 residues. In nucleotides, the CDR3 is TGTGCCCTCGGGGGGGGCGGGGAAAAACTGTTTTTT. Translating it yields CALGGGGEKLFF.

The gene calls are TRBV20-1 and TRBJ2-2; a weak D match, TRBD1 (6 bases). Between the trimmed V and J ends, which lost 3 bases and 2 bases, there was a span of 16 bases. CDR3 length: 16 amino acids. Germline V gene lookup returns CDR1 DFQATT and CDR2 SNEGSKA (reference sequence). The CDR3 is CSASGGLGANTGELFF. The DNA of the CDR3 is TGCAGTGCTAGTGGCGGGTTGGGGGCTAACACCGGGGAGCTGTTTTTT.

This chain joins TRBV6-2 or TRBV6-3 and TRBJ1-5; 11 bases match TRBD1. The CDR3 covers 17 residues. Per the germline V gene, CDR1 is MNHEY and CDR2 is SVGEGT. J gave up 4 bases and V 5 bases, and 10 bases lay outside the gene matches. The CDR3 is CASSLRTGGLRNQPQHF. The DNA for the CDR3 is TGTGCCAGCAGTCTCCGGACAGGGGGCCTGAGAAATCAGCCCCAGCATTTT.

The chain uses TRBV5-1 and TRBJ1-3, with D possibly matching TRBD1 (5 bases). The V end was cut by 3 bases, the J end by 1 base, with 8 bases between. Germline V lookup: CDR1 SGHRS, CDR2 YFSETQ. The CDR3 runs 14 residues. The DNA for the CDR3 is TGCGCCAGCAGCTCAGGGTGGTCTGGAAACACCATATATTTT. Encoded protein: CASSSGWSGNTIYF.